The TCR beta chain under discussion was sequenced for a study of CD8 T cells in ankylosing spondylitis. Study results and limitations: Matched ankylosing spondylitis synovial fluid reportedly contained a significantly enriched population of disease-linked clones. Existing reports had already noted some motif variants in reactive arthritis synovial fluid and blood. Among TCR beta sequences, a motif of roughly 8 highly homologous variants appeared characteristic of ankylosing spondylitis blood.

On this clonotype: Antigen unknown.

TCRdb itself ran the 5' RACE reads through MiXCR, one entry per CDR3 protein. The table lists about 450,000 distinct CDR3 sequences, more than 25% of them singletons. The CDR3 is made up of 16 amino acids. Germline trimming cut 5 bases from V and 2 bases from J; bases unmatched to any gene: 10. Germline V lookup: CDR1 SGHRS, CDR2 YFSETQ. The clonotype comes from a male donor with ankylosing spondylitis. This chain joins TRBV5-1 and TRBJ2-5; 9 positions match TRBD1. Input material: blood, either unsorted or a sorted T cell fraction (not recorded which). For the CDR3, the DNA is TGCGCCAGCAGGACGTCACCCGGGACAGGGCAAGAGACCCAGTACTTC. Amino acids: CASRTSPGTGQETQYF.